Shown below are 20 T cell receptor beta chains from a single sample sequenced in a study of cytomegalovirus exposure and HLA in healthy donors. PCR was performed using 60 Vbeta and 13 Jbeta primers. Method: immunoSEQ multiplex PCR; TCRdb's copy keeps in-frame clones and lacks some. In all, the sample yields 150,000 or so clones. Material: PBMCs. The receptors were sampled from a man between 18 and 35 years old in good health and CMV-seronegative.

The genes are TRBV28 and TRBJ2-7; D ambiguous. Germline lookup yields CDR1 MDHEN and CDR2 SYDVKM. V lost 7 bases to trimming and J lost 4 bases, with 17 bases between them. This CDR3 comprises 14 residues. The chain's CDR3 is CASTSDATEYEQYF. In nucleotides, the CDR3 is TGTGCCAGCACGAGTGATGCCACCGAGTACGAGCAGTACTTC.

The CDR3 nucleotides read TGTGCCAGCAGGATTAGCGGGAGCACCTACGAGCAGTACTTC. It encodes CASRISGSTYEQYF. The V and J genes are TRBV2 and TRBJ2-7, with 9 bases that match TRBD2. V trimming: 6 bases; J trimming: 2 bases; junction bases outside the gene matches: 5. CDR1 and CDR2 (germline): SNHLY, FYNNEI. The length of the CDR3 is 14 residues. Based on the CDR3 plus reference TRBV2 and TRBJ2-7, the full variable domain is EPEVTQTPSHQVTQMGQEVILRCVPISNHLYFYWYRQILGQKVEFLVSFYNNEISEKSEIFDDQFSVERPDGSNFTLKIRSTKLEDSAMYFCASRISGSTYEQYFGPGTRLTVT.

The chain uses TRBV18 and TRBJ2-7; D is perhaps TRBD1 (5 bases). The CDR3 is made up of 12 amino acids. Germline CDR1 reads KGHSH; CDR2 reads LQKENI. V lost 6 bases, J lost 3 bases, and 9 bases lay in between. The CDR3 protein is CASSATDYEQYF. Written as DNA, the CDR3 is TGTGCCAGCTCCGCGACAGACTACGAGCAGTACTTC.

The genes are TRBV7-2 and TRBJ2-1; no reliable D call. CDR3 size: 13 residues. The V gene's germline CDR1 is SGHTA and CDR2 FQGNSA. V shed 4 bases and J shed 7 bases, with 11 bases lying between them. The CDR3 sequence: CASSSPPANEQFF. In DNA, the CDR3 is TGTGCCAGCAGCTCTCCACCTGCGAATGAGCAGTTCTTC.

J is TRBJ1-3 and V is TRBV30; TRBD1 matches 7 bases. V trimming: 3 bases; J trimming: 2 bases; junction bases outside the gene matches: 7. The CDR3 sequence is 15 residues long. CDR1 is GTSNPN and CDR2 is SVGIG in the germline V gene (reference sequence). CDR3 residues: CAWSDRALTGNTIYF. The CDR3, as DNA: TGTGCCTGGAGCGACAGGGCTTTAACTGGAAACACCATATATTTT. Drawing the rest from reference TRBV30 and TRBJ1-3, the complete variable domain is SQTIHQWPATLVQPVGSPLSLECTVEGTSNPNLYWYRQAAGRGLQLLFYSVGIGQISSEVPQNLSASRPQDRQFILSSKKLLLSDSGFYLCAWSDRALTGNTIYFGEGSWLTVV.

The genes are TRBV18 and TRBJ2-2; D is unresolved. CDR1 KGHSH and CDR2 LQKENI come from the germline V gene. V was cut by 3 bases and J by 1 base, with 3 bases left in between. The CDR3 totals 13 residues. In DNA, the CDR3 is TGTGCCAGCTCACCTAAGAACACCGGGGAGCTGTTTTTT. Its translation: CASSPKNTGELFF.

The chain combines TRBV29-1 with TRBJ2-6, with TRBD1 identical over 9 bases. In germline, CDR1 is SQVTM, CDR2 ANQGSEA. Trimming cost V 7 bases and J 0 bases; bases outside gene matches: 7. This CDR3 region has 16 residues. This chain's CDR3 is CSARDRAHSGANVLTF. The CDR3 DNA reads TGCAGCGCCCGGGACAGGGCCCACTCTGGGGCCAACGTCCTGACTTTC.

The rearrangement joins TRBV29-1 to TRBJ2-7; TRBD1 is a possible D gene (6 bases). V lost 4 bases and J 0 bases, leaving 10 bases between the germline ends. The CDR3 is 13 residues long. Germline CDR1 reads SQVTM; CDR2 reads ANQGSEA. The CDR3 sequence: CSVGTVSSYEQYF. Written as DNA, the CDR3 is TGCAGCGTTGGGACAGTGAGCTCCTACGAGCAGTACTTC.

The CDR3 loop reads CASSLGQGNQPQHF. The CDR3 DNA sequence: TGTGCCAGCAGCTTAGGACAGGGGAATCAGCCCCAGCATTTT. The chain uses TRBV9 and TRBJ1-5; 9 bases map to TRBD1. CDR1 is SGDLS, CDR2 YYNGEE, per germline. The CDR3 consists of 14 residues. Trimming cost V 4 bases and J 4 bases; bases outside gene matches: 3.

This sequence joins TRBV7-2 and TRBJ2-2, with a weak D call TRBD1 (6 bases). Trimming took off 3 bases at V and 0 bases at J, with 11 bases between the two ends. This CDR3 has 16 residues. Looked up from germline, CDR1 is SGHTA and CDR2 is FQGNSA. The CDR3, as DNA: TGTGCCAGCAGCTTTAGGACAGCTGCGAACACCGGGGAGCTGTTTTTT. This sequence encodes CASSFRTAANTGELFF.

The V gene is TRBV30, the J gene TRBJ1-2; no clear D. V gave up 0 bases and J gave up 8 bases, with 13 bases separating them. This CDR3 is 13 amino acids long. The germline CDR1 and CDR2 sequences are GTSNPN and SVGIG (reference sequence). CDR3 in amino acids: CAWSVLASGGYTF. CDR3 nucleotides: TGTGCCTGGAGTGTCCTCGCGTCCGGGGGCTACACCTTC.

The V and J genes are TRBV5-4 and TRBJ2-5; 14 positions match TRBD2. Germline values: CDR1 SGHNT, CDR2 YYREEE (reference sequence). This CDR3 region has 16 residues. V trimming: 4 bases; J trimming: 1 base; junction bases outside the gene matches: 3. The CDR3 here is CASSLTSGGVQETQYF. The CDR3 DNA is TGTGCCAGCAGCCTGACTAGCGGGGGGGTCCAAGAGACCCAGTACTTC.

The V and J genes are TRBV18 and TRBJ2-2; maybe TRBD1 (7 bases). V was clipped by 3 bases and J by 4 bases, with 12 bases between them. The CDR3 loop spans 15 amino acids. Per the germline V gene, CDR1 is KGHSH and CDR2 is LQKENI. In DNA form, the CDR3 reads TGTGCCAGCTCACCTCAGGGGGAGGTCACCGGGGAGCTGTTTTTT. Translation: CASSPQGEVTGELFF.

The chain employs TRBV4-2 and TRBJ2-1; 8 bases fit TRBD2. This CDR3 has 17 amino acids. J gave up 2 bases and V 0 bases, and 6 bases lay outside the gene matches. From germline, CDR1 is LGHNA and CDR2 YNFKEQ. As DNA, the CDR3 is TGTGCCAGCAGCCAAGAAGGTGCGGGAGGTCCCTACAATGAGCAGTTCTTC. Translating it yields CASSQEGAGGPYNEQFF.

V gene TRBV5-5 combines with J gene TRBJ2-1, with D possibly matching TRBD2 (5 bases). Germline V lookup: CDR1 SGHKS, CDR2 YYEKEE (reference sequence). Trimming removed 3 bases from V and 7 bases from J, with 17 bases in between. The CDR3 runs 15 residues. Written as DNA, the CDR3 is TGTGCCAGCAGCTGGGCCCCGAGTGGCGGGAATGAGCAGTTCTTC. It yields the protein CASSWAPSGGNEQFF.

This sequence joins TRBV11-2 and TRBJ2-7; D might be TRBD2 (5 bases). This CDR3 is 15 amino acids long. Trimming took off 1 base at V and 0 bases at J, with 10 bases between the two ends. Germline V lookup: CDR1 SGHAT, CDR2 FQNNGV. The CDR3 region has the DNA TGTGCCAGCAGCTTAGGTCTAGCCCGCTCCTACGAGCAGTACTTC. Translating gives CASSLGLARSYEQYF.

The V and J genes are TRBV19 and TRBJ2-2, with D possibly being TRBD2 (5 bases). Germline loops: CDR1 LNHDA, CDR2 SQIVND (reference sequence). The ends were cut back, 3 bases at V and 3 bases at J, with 14 bases in the middle. The CDR3 has 16 residues. Here the CDR3 reads CASSIGLALDTGELFF. The DNA of the CDR3 is TGTGCCAGTAGTATTGGGCTAGCCCTCGACACCGGGGAGCTGTTTTTT.

The gene calls are TRBV4-2 and TRBJ2-5; tentative D call: TRBD2 (7 bases). The CDR3 consists of 17 residues. Deletions cut 3 bases from V and 2 bases from J, with 19 bases between. The germline CDR1 and CDR2 sequences are LGHNA and YNFKEQ. CDR3 sequence reads: CASSQRLGGAVQETQYF. The CDR3, as DNA: TGTGCCAGCAGCCAGAGGCTAGGGGGGGCCGTACAAGAGACCCAGTACTTC.

CDR3 nucleotide sequence: TGTGCCGGCACCCAAGGGCTACTAGAACAGGGGAGGCTGTTTTTT. Encoded protein: CAGTQGLLEQGRLFF. V is TRBV6-5 and J is TRBJ2-2; 7 bases align to TRBD1. Trimming removed 11 bases from V and 13 bases from J; junction bases left unmatched: 22. Germline loops: CDR1 MNHEY, CDR2 SVGAGI. This CDR3 spans 15 amino acids.

The J gene is TRBJ2-7, the V gene TRBV7-2, with D perhaps TRBD1 (6 bases). The V end lost 4 bases, the J end lost 4 bases, and 11 bases lay between the germline ends. The CDR3 is made up of 13 amino acids. Germline values: CDR1 SGHTA, CDR2 FQGNSA. CDR3 DNA sequence: TGTGCCAGCAGCTCAAACAGGGAGTACGAGCAGTACTTC. As protein: CASSSNREYEQYF.